Each of the 4 T cell receptor beta chains below was sequenced from the same sample in a study of cytomegalovirus exposure and HLA in healthy donors. Use of 60 Vbeta and 13 Jbeta primers characterized the PCR. Only in-frame clones appear in the TCRdb table, and some are missing; sequencing was by immunoSEQ multiplex PCR. Here the sample spans more than 80,000 clones, just over 70% being singletons. Sequencing was carried out using PBMCs. The source is a boy between 10 and 17 years old in good health and CMV-seronegative.

The CDR3 DNA reads as TGTGCCAGCAGCCCCGCCTTGGCAGGGGGCACAGATACGCAGTATTTT. Translation: CASSPALAGGTDTQYF. The chain couples TRBV5-4 to TRBJ2-3; TRBD1 is a possible D gene (6 bases). Trimming left V 4 bases short and J 1 base short, with 16 bases between. The germline V gene has CDR1 SGHNT and CDR2 YYREEE (reference sequence). This CDR3 region has 16 residues. Full variable domain (rest looked up from reference TRBV5-4 and TRBJ2-3): ETGVTQSPTHLIKTRGQQVTLRCSSQSGHNTVSWYQQALGQGPQFIFQYYREEENGRGNFPPRFSGLQFPNYSSELNVNALELDDSALYLCASSPALAGGTDTQYFGPGTRLTVL.

The chain carries TRBV6-5 and TRBJ1-5, with D unresolved. This CDR3 has 13 residues. Trimming took 5 bases from V and 9 from J, leaving 14 bases between them. CDR1 is MNHEY, CDR2 SVGAGI, per germline. The CDR3 region is CASSIQPARPQHF. CDR3 sequence (DNA): TGTGCCAGCAGTATACAACCGGCTAGGCCCCAGCATTTT.

CDR3 region: CASSYPGAWGTEAFF. The CDR3 DNA sequence: TGTGCCAGCAGTTACCCTGGGGCGTGGGGCACTGAAGCTTTCTTT. The chain is built from TRBV6-5 and TRBJ1-1, with D possibly TRBD1 on 5 matching bases. The CDR3 runs 15 residues. Germline V CDR1 and CDR2: MNHEY, SVGAGI. Trimming removed 2 bases at V and 4 bases at J, with 14 bases between.

The genes are TRBV5-1 and TRBJ1-2; 7 positions agree with TRBD1. The germline CDR1 and CDR2 sequences are SGHRS and YFSETQ. CDR3 length equals 13 residues. Trimming removed 7 bases from V and 10 bases from J; junction bases left unmatched: 13. The CDR3 spells CASLGQHQLVYTF. The CDR3 nucleotides read TGCGCCAGCTTGGGACAGCACCAACTCGTCTACACCTTC.